One and the same sample provided the 18 T cell receptor beta chains below, sequenced in a study of blood T cells in healthy people across ages. Using a J-beta primer mix together with a sample-barcoded 5' primer, a second PCR was run for roughly 6 to 12 cycles. Each CDR3 protein is one row after TCRdb ran MiXCR on the 5' RACE reads. The sample has about 1.6 million distinct CDR3 sequences, roughly a third seen once; the top ten hold roughly 12%. Input material: blood. These receptor sequences come from a woman younger than 45 in good health.

Comment on this clonotype: The germline gene is not matched at one end of the junction; a read error may be the cause. This sequence joins TRBV20-1 and TRBJ2-7; the match to TRBD2 covers 9 bases. Germline CDR1 and CDR2: DFQATT and SNEGSKA (reference sequence). This CDR3 spans 15 amino acids. The CDR3: CSARESGGYSYEQYF. In nucleotides, the CDR3 is TGCAGTGCTCGAGAAAGCGGGGGGTACTCCTACGAGCAGTACTTC.

J is TRBJ1-2 and V is TRBV28; no clear D. Germline V gene lookup returns CDR1 MDHEN and CDR2 SYDVKM. Trimming stripped 7 bases from V and 0 bases from J, with 15 bases between. This CDR3 spans 15 amino acids. The CDR3 DNA is TGTGCCAGCAATTCAACCCCGACCCCTAACTATGGCTACACCTTC. It specifies CASNSTPTPNYGYTF.

This clonotype showed up just once. The chain recombines TRBV5-1 with TRBJ2-1; TRBD2 aligns across 13 bases. The V segment lost 4 bases and the J segment 7 bases; nucleotides outside the gene matches: 8. Germline assignment: CDR1 SGHRS and CDR2 YFSETQ. The CDR3 has 16 amino acids. DNA of the CDR3: TGCGCCAGCAGCCCGCAACCGGGACTAGCGGGGAATGAGCAGTTCTTC. Protein product: CASSPQPGLAGNEQFF.

This clonotype was found many times. This sequence joins TRBV29-1 and TRBJ2-1; 8 nucleotides agree with TRBD1. CDR3 size: 13 residues. The germline CDR1 and CDR2 sequences are SQVTM and ANQGSEA. V shed 4 bases and J 3 bases; nucleotides not matched to a gene: 2. CDR3 sequence reads: CSVATGGYNEQFF. The DNA of the CDR3 is TGCAGCGTTGCAACAGGGGGCTACAATGAGCAGTTCTTC.

The genes are TRBV7-9 and TRBJ1-4; D is uncertain. From germline, CDR1 is SEHNR and CDR2 FQNEAQ (reference sequence). This CDR3 is 15 amino acids long. The V end lost 4 bases, the J end lost 8 bases, and 17 bases lay between the germline ends. CDR3 sequence (DNA): TGTGCCAGCAGCTCAACCAATCAAGGGATCGAAAAACTGTTTTTT. This encodes CASSSTNQGIEKLFF.

The V and J genes are TRBV7-9 and TRBJ1-2; 8 bases are a match to TRBD1. Germline V gene data show CDR1 as SEHNR and CDR2 as FQNEAQ (reference sequence). Trimming at V came to 7 bases and at J to 6 bases, leaving 13 bases not matched to a gene. The CDR3 runs to 15 residues. The CDR3 spells CASTLEGRGRDGYTF. The CDR3 DNA sequence: TGTGCCAGCACCCTAGAGGGCAGGGGGCGCGATGGCTACACCTTC.

The V gene is TRBV20-1, the J gene TRBJ2-7, with TRBD2 as a possible D gene (7 bases). The CDR3 runs to 14 residues. Looked up from germline, CDR1 is DFQATT and CDR2 is SNEGSKA (reference sequence). V lost 2 bases and J 5 bases, leaving 16 bases between the germline ends. Written as DNA, the CDR3 is TGCAGTGCTAGAACGAGGGGGGGGAAGGACGAGCAGTACTTC. It translates to CSARTRGGKDEQYF.

The chain couples TRBV20-1 to TRBJ2-2, with 8 positions matching TRBD2. V was clipped by 8 bases and J by 5 bases; unmatched bases: 10. Germline-derived CDR1 and CDR2 are DFQATT and SNEGSKA (reference sequence). CDR3 length: 14 residues. The CDR3 DNA sequence: TGCAGTCCCGAGAGGAAGCGGGGGACCGGGGAGCTGTTTTTT. Translated: CSPERKRGTGELFF.

This clonotype was seen more than once but under ten times. The rearrangement links TRBV9 to TRBJ1-2, with D uncertain. CDR3 length: 14 residues. Per the germline V gene, CDR1 is SGDLS and CDR2 is YYNGEE. Trimming removed 0 bases at V and 3 bases at J, with 9 bases between. The CDR3 coding sequence is TGTGCCAGCAGCGTAGAAGGGTCCCACTATGGCTACACCTTC. Amino acid sequence: CASSVEGSHYGYTF.

CDR3 protein: CASSLPGTSGPKETQYF. The CDR3 DNA reads as TGTGCCAGCAGCTTGCCTGGGACTAGCGGACCTAAAGAGACCCAGTACTTC. The J gene is TRBJ2-5, the V gene TRBV7-2; TRBD2 matches at 11 bases. Trimming cost V 3 bases and J 3 bases; bases outside gene matches: 9. The germline V gene has CDR1 SGHTA and CDR2 FQGNSA. The CDR3 sequence is 17 residues long.

This clonotype was observed a handful of times. The CDR3 DNA sequence: TGTGCCAGCAGCCGCGACAGGGTTGAGAGAGCTTTCTTT. Translated: CASSRDRVERAFF. The genes are TRBV3-1 and TRBJ1-1; TRBD1 aligns across 7 bases. V shed 4 bases and J 10 bases; nucleotides not matched to a gene: 9. This CDR3 is 13 amino acids long. Germline loops: CDR1 LGHDT, CDR2 YNNKEL (reference sequence).

V is TRBV3-1 and J is TRBJ2-1; 8 nucleotides match TRBD2. CDR1 is LGHDT, CDR2 YNNKEL, per germline (reference sequence). This CDR3 comprises 16 residues. The V and J ends lost 0 bases and 5 bases, in that order; junction bases with no gene match: 6. The CDR3 region is CASSQEFLAGNNEQFF. The DNA for the CDR3 is TGTGCCAGCAGCCAAGAGTTCCTAGCGGGCAACAATGAGCAGTTCTTC.

This chain uses TRBV15 with TRBJ1-2; D perhaps matches TRBD1 (5 bases). The CDR3 has 13 residues. Between the trimmed V and J ends, which lost 0 bases and 12 bases, there was a span of 14 bases. The germline V gene has CDR1 LNHNV and CDR2 YYDKDF (reference sequence). The DNA for the CDR3 is TGTGCCACCAGCAGAGATAGGACACCAACGCACACCTTC. Protein sequence: CATSRDRTPTHTF.

This clonotype was observed a handful of times. CDR3 DNA sequence: TGCGCCAGTGTCCTAGCGGTCAACACCGGGGAGCTGTTTTTT. This codes for CASVLAVNTGELFF. This chain links TRBV4-1 with TRBJ2-2, with 7 positions matching TRBD2. This CDR3 has 14 amino acids. Germline trimming cut 9 bases from V and 2 bases from J; bases unmatched to any gene: 6. Germline V gene sequence: CDR1 MGHRA, CDR2 YSYEKL.

A few counts support this clonotype. The chain employs TRBV20-1 and TRBJ2-6; maybe TRBD2 (5 bases). This CDR3 has 14 residues. The V and J ends lost 6 bases and 3 bases respectively, with 12 bases between them. Germline assignment: CDR1 DFQATT and CDR2 SNEGSKA (reference sequence). DNA for the CDR3: TGCAGTGCAGAACGGGGTTTTGGGGCCAACGTCCTGACTTTC. The encoded protein is CSAERGFGANVLTF.

This clonotype was seen only a few times. This sequence joins TRBV6-2 or TRBV6-3 and TRBJ1-5, with D tentatively TRBD1 (5 bases). V was clipped by 7 bases and J by 3 bases, with 13 bases between them. The CDR3 sequence is 14 residues long. Germline V gene data show CDR1 as MNHEY and CDR2 as SVGEGT. This chain's CDR3 is CASTTSGINQPQHF. CDR3 DNA sequence: TGTGCCAGCACAACTTCAGGGATCAATCAGCCCCAGCATTTT.

The chain combines TRBV30 with TRBJ2-3, with D possibly TRBD1 on 6 matching bases. V lost 5 bases and J 0 bases, leaving 18 bases between the germline ends. Germline assignment: CDR1 GTSNPN and CDR2 SVGIG (reference sequence). CDR3 length equals 16 residues. CDR3 nucleotides: TGTGCCTGGCTCGGTAGGGGGACACCTAGCACAGATACGCAGTATTTT. It translates to CAWLGRGTPSTDTQYF.

The chain uses TRBV7-2 and TRBJ1-2; tentatively, D is TRBD1 (5 bases). Germline CDR1 and CDR2: SGHTA and FQGNSA. Trimming shortened V by 4 bases and J by 3 bases, and 9 bases separated the two germline ends. This CDR3 has 13 amino acids. The CDR3 spells CASSSDSYYGYTF. The CDR3 coding sequence is TGTGCCAGCAGCTCCGACAGCTACTATGGCTACACCTTC.